The present entry profiles one T cell receptor (beta chain) with its context. Its specificity is unknown. All the people who gave samples were healthy bone marrow donors. The record originates from a study of cytomegalovirus exposure and HLA in healthy donors. Study-wide points: High sensitivity and specificity were reportedly achieved when the classifier diagnosed cytomegalovirus status. A later analysis reportedly found fewer N-insertions in an Asian-associated ancestry cluster than the approximately 670-donor mean. HLA alleles were associated with roughly 15,000 TCR beta sequences in a later analysis at 0.05 false discovery rate.

Primers included in the PCR were 60 Vbeta and 13 Jbeta primers. The method was immunoSEQ multiplex PCR; TCRdb's version includes in-frame clones alone and lacks a portion of them. Among about 89,000 clones listed, roughly three quarters were seen once. Germline CDR1 is MNHEY and CDR2 is SVGAGI. CDR3 size: 15 residues. The germline V and J ends were trimmed by 0 bases and 5 bases, with 14 bases remaining between them. This receptor was taken from a man younger than 40 in good health and CMV-seronegative. V gene TRBV6-5 combines with J gene TRBJ2-7, with D maybe TRBD1 (5 bases). The sequencing sample was made of PBMCs. DNA of the CDR3: TGTGCCAGCAGTTACTCGAGTGCCGCAGGGCACGAGCAGTACTTC. Translated, it gives CASSYSSAAGHEQYF.